One T cell receptor (beta chain) is described in this entry. No antigen is known for it. Base qualities are not at hand, and no much larger clone is one base apart. The entry originates in a study of T cell responses to AZD1222 COVID-19 vaccine (dated by TCRdb to the early 2020s). As for the study more broadly: AZD1222 recipients with second doses at about 4 weeks or about 12 weeks were pooled, because spike-specific TCR depth and breadth did not differ between schedules. TCR sequencing covered approximately 230 trial participants: roughly 200 given two doses of AZD1222 and 26 given two doses of MenACWY control vaccine. Trial participants were enrolled into age subgroups of 18-55, 56-69 and 70-plus years, which contained roughly 150, 30 and 60 TCR-sequenced participants, respectively.

The CDR3 regions of human TCRbeta chains were analyzed by immunosequencing. The study's own analysis went as follows. TCRs in the repertoires were compared against a reference library of SARS-CoV-2-specific TCRs that had been generated with the MIRA antigen-specificity platform. Breadth was defined as the fraction of unique TCRs that were SARS-CoV-2-associated, and depth was defined as the fraction of total T cells that were SARS-CoV-2-associated. Using the MIRA data, each spike-specific TCR was mapped to the spike region that the TCR reacts to and placed in a CD4 or CD8 class. Log10-transformed breadth and depth values were compared by one-way ANOVA with Sidak's multiple comparisons tests. Drawn from immuneACCESS, this table holds only the in-frame rearrangements with V and J called that TCRdb kept. Clones are partly lost; checked studies trace under half to an unresolved V gene and leave the rest unexplained. The DNA was the basis for D and trimming; V, J and clone size are from that table. This sample is represented by over 100,000 clones; 75% to 90% of them were singletons. The ten largest clones take up approximately 6% of the sample.

CDR3 length: 16 amino acids, cysteine to phenylalanine. Here the CDR3 DNA is all that survives: 48 bases in frame from base 1. According to the germline V gene, CDR1 reads MGHRA and CDR2 reads YSYEKL. The junction carries 20 bases between V and J, which are trimmed by 4 bases and 7 bases respectively. The intended sense of this specimen's time point label: baseline before first vaccination. Samples from vaccinated people were obtained from the UK trials COV001 and COV002, which included a single-blind randomized controlled phase 2/3 trial of AZD1222 (ChAdOx1 nCoV-19) in healthy adults. For TCRbeta chain sequencing, PBMC samples from trial participants were taken at day 0 and at day 28 after the second dose. Paper-wide results and their limitations: The whole spike protein was spanned by vaccine-associated CD4 TCRs, and dominant responses were seen in regions 160-218 and 743-854. In the small 56-69-year group, the increase in depth fell short of significance, most likely because of low power. Because no day 14 peak-response samples were available, the repertoires could be characterized only after the peak T cell response. Epitopes outside the regions mutated in the B.1.351 and B.1.1.7 variants were reportedly recognized by nearly half of the unique spike-specific TCRs. A significant rise in spike-specific TCR breadth and depth was observed after two AZD1222 doses relative to day 0 and relative to MenACWY recipients. Conclusions about previously exposed vaccinees are limited because only five to seven AZD1222 recipients were SARS-CoV-2 seropositive at baseline. Most participants were white British and females outnumbered males, and the authors suggested that clonal diversity may have been underestimated.

The source is an adult in good health. The sequence joins TRBV4-1 to TRBJ1-5; no D gene is confidently identified. The source was peripheral blood, collected on day 0 of AZD1222 vaccination. At the DNA level, the sequence is TGCGCCAGCAGCCCATTGGACGGGCTCTTGGAGCAGCCCCAGCATTTT. The resulting protein is CASSPLDGLLEQPQHF.